The 9 T cell receptor beta chains listed next were all sequenced from one sample in a study of shared clonotypes between healthy human individuals. This table comes from immunoSEQ multiplex PCR, and its TCRdb copy is limited to in-frame clones, with some not included. The sample holds millions of clones, more than 80% seen once. The sample comprised naive CD4+ T cells sorted from blood. Subset reported: CD45RA+ positively selected. The receptors stem from a man aged 18 to 35 in good health.

V and J are TRBV5-1 and TRBJ1-2, with no clear D. V dropped 4 bases and J dropped 10 bases, with 20 bases sitting between them. This CDR3 contains 14 residues. Germline V lookup: CDR1 SGHRS, CDR2 YFSETQ. CDR3 loop: CASSPLRGGWAYTF. The DNA of the CDR3 is TGCGCCAGCAGCCCTCTTCGGGGAGGGTGGGCCTACACCTTC.

The count of this clone is one. The V gene is TRBV30, the J gene TRBJ1-6; D not certain. This CDR3 is built from 15 residues. Per germline, CDR1 GTSNPN and CDR2 SVGIG (reference sequence). V lost 3 bases and J lost 7, with 16 bases in between. CDR3 nucleotide sequence: TGTGCCTGGAGCTCGACGCGGGTGGGAAATTCACCCCTCCACTTT. Translated: CAWSSTRVGNSPLHF.

A word on this clone: This sample also contains other DNA sequences that code for the same CDR3. The chain employs TRBV10-3 and TRBJ2-5; 9 bases agree with TRBD1. Germline V gives CDR1 ENHRY, CDR2 SYGVKD. The ends lost 2 bases at V and 5 bases at J; junction bases unmatched: 3. This CDR3 is 14 amino acids long. The CDR3 DNA sequence: TGTGCCATCAGTGAGGGACAGGGGCGGGAGACCCAGTACTTC. Translated, it gives CAISEGQGRETQYF.

The chain combines TRBV6-5 with TRBJ2-1; 13 bases fit TRBD2. CDR3 length: 16 residues. The trim removed 2 bases at V and 6 bases at J, leaving 4 bases unmatched. The germline V gene has CDR1 MNHEY and CDR2 SVGAGI. The CDR3 sequence: CASSYTSGGASNEQFF. For the CDR3, the DNA is TGTGCCAGCAGTTACACTAGCGGGGGGGCGAGCAATGAGCAGTTCTTC.

V gene TRBV27 combines with J gene TRBJ2-7, with TRBD1 matching over 9 bases. V shed 3 bases and J 2 bases; nucleotides not matched to a gene: 5. The CDR3 covers 15 residues. The germline gives CDR1 MNHEY, CDR2 SMNVEV (reference sequence). CDR3 amino acids: CASSLIGQGTYEQYF. CDR3 in DNA: TGTGCCAGCAGTTTGATAGGACAGGGGACCTACGAGCAGTACTTC.

This clone has more than one count but fewer than ten. Different DNA sequences within this sample yield the same CDR3. The chain links TRBV6-5 to TRBJ2-7; D is possibly TRBD2 (5 bases). The CDR3 has 13 residues. From germline, CDR1 is MNHEY and CDR2 SVGAGI. Trimming cost V 2 bases and J 2 bases, with 7 bases left between them. CDR3 nucleotide sequence: TGTGCCAGCAGTTACCCGGGGACCTACGAGCAGTACTTC. This encodes CASSYPGTYEQYF.

This clone has a handful of counts. Within the sample, other DNA sequences also encode this same CDR3. The V gene is TRBV15, the J gene TRBJ1-2; TRBD1 is a possible D gene (5 bases). V dropped 0 bases and J dropped 2 bases, with 7 bases sitting between them. Looked up from germline, CDR1 is LNHNV and CDR2 is YYDKDF (reference sequence). The CDR3 totals 14 residues. CDR3 in DNA: TGTGCCACCAGCAGAGAAACAGGCAACTATGGCTACACCTTC. Translated, it gives CATSRETGNYGYTF.

CDR3 loop: CASSLRSSTDTQYF. The DNA of the CDR3 is TGTGCCAGCAGCTTGCGGTCTAGCACAGATACGCAGTATTTT. V is TRBV5-6 and J is TRBJ2-3; D is unclear. Germline V gene sequence: CDR1 SGHDT, CDR2 YYEEEE. The length of the CDR3 is 14 residues. V was clipped by 1 base and J by 0 bases, with 6 bases between them.

DNA of the CDR3: TGTGCCAGCAGCGGACTAGCGGGATCAAATGAGCAGTACTTC. As protein: CASSGLAGSNEQYF. This sequence joins TRBV6-5 and TRBJ2-7; the match to TRBD2 covers 12 bases. CDR3 length: 14 residues. V was clipped by 6 bases and J by 7 bases; unmatched bases: 7. Germline loops: CDR1 MNHEY, CDR2 SVGAGI.